A selection of T cell receptor beta chains follows, all from one sample in a study of patients and donors after allogeneic stem cell transplantation. Using its own MiXCR run on the RT-PCR reads, TCRdb lists one record per CDR3 protein. The data hold over 350,000 distinct CDR3 sequences, with around 16% observed a single time. Sequencing was done on a sample of blood, either unsorted or a sorted T cell fraction (not recorded which). These receptors came from a human donor who was either an allogeneic HSCT recipient or a stem cell or donor lymphocyte infusion donor (not recorded which). It is not recorded whose cells these are; they may come from a transplant donor. Both conserved end residues are part of each CDR3. The D gene is left open where the match is weak. The listing skips clone size in some rows; elsewhere it reads once, few, many or a size class.

clone_size | d_call | j_call | v_call | cdr3_aa | cdr3_nt
NA | TRBD1 | TRBJ2-7 | TRBV5-1 | CASSRRPTGTYEQYF | TGCGCCAGCAGCCGCCGGCCGACAGGGACCTACGAGCAGTACTTC
NA | NA | TRBJ2-7 | TRBV4-1 | CASSQEVVAAEQYF | TGCGCCAGCAGCCAAGAGGTTGTGGCTGCCGAGCAGTACTTC
many | NA | TRBJ2-1 | TRBV29-1 | CSVVGMHEQFF | TGCAGCGTTGTTGGCATGCATGAGCAGTTCTTC
NA | TRBD2 | TRBJ2-7 | TRBV20-1 | CSARVAGGSSYEQYF | TGCAGTGCTAGAGTAGCGGGGGGCTCCTCCTACGAGCAGTACTTC
NA | NA | TRBJ2-2 | TRBV12-3/TRBV12-4 | CASTPNRSGELFF | TGTGCCAGCACCCCTAATCGAAGCGGGGAGCTGTTTTTT
NA | NA | TRBJ2-1 | TRBV24-1 | CATSHFSSYNEQFF | TGTGCCACCAGTCACTTTAGCTCCTACAATGAGCAGTTCTTC
many | NA | TRBJ2-1 | TRBV20-1 | CSARDRRKYNEQFF | TGCAGTGCTAGGGATCGTCGGAAGTACAATGAGCAGTTCTTC
few | NA | TRBJ1-5 | TRBV18 | CASSLGTRRNQPQHF | TGTGCCAGCTCACTGGGGACACGGAGGAATCAGCCCCAGCATTTT
NA | NA | TRBJ2-2 | TRBV25-1 | CASSEGRRGELFF | TGTGCCAGCAGTGAAGGGCGTCGCGGGGAGCTGTTTTTT
NA | NA | TRBJ2-1 | TRBV25-1 | CASKAGRWNEQFF | TGTGCCAGCAAGGCGGGGCGTTGGAATGAGCAGTTCTTC
few | NA | TRBJ1-4 | TRBV20-1 | CSAREPGLNEKLFF | TGCAGTGCTAGAGAACCAGGGCTTAATGAAAAACTGTTTTTT
NA | NA | TRBJ2-1 | TRBV12-3/TRBV12-4 | CASSFMGYNEQFF | TGTGCCAGCAGTTTTATGGGGTACAATGAGCAGTTCTTC
NA | NA | TRBJ2-3 | TRBV2 | CASSEAGPDTQYF | TGTGCCAGCAGTGAAGCGGGGCCAGATACGCAGTATTTT
few | NA | TRBJ1-5 | TRBV24-1 | CATSDSDSYSNQPQHF | TGTGCCACCAGTGACTCTGACAGCTATAGCAATCAGCCCCAGCATTTT
few | NA | TRBJ1-1 | TRBV5-1 | CASSKTGGTNTEAFF | TGCGCCAGCAGCAAAACGGGCGGGACGAACACTGAAGCTTTCTTT
few | NA | TRBJ1-1 | TRBV5-6 | CASSFGVADTEAFF | TGTGCCAGCAGCTTTGGAGTGGCGGACACTGAAGCTTTCTTT
few | NA | TRBJ1-6 | TRBV30 | CAWTEAYGSPLHF | TGTGCCTGGACCGAAGCCTACGGTTCACCCCTCCACTTT
once | NA | TRBJ2-1 | TRBV20-1 | CSASRLDRGNEQFF | TGCAGTGCTTCCAGACTGGATCGGGGGAATGAGCAGTTCTTC
NA | TRBD1 | TRBJ1-1 | TRBV27 | CASSSPPTGITEAFF | TGTGCCAGCAGTTCCCCTCCGACAGGGATCACTGAAGCTTTCTTT
few | TRBD2 | TRBJ2-7 | TRBV5-1 | CASRSAGGTYEQYF | TGCGCCAGCAGATCTGCGGGGGGGACCTACGAGCAGTACTTC
NA | TRBD1 | TRBJ1-1 | TRBV28 | CASSKGQGALNTEAFF | TGTGCCAGCAGTAAAGGACAGGGGGCGTTGAACACTGAAGCTTTCTTT
once | TRBD2 | TRBJ2-3 | TRBV2 | CASSEKGRADTQYF | TGTGCCAGCAGTGAGAAGGGGAGGGCAGATACGCAGTATTTT
many | NA | TRBJ2-5 | TRBV20-1 | CSARDPPGTQYF | TGCAGTGCTAGAGACCCCCCGGGGACCCAGTACTTC
few | TRBD2 | TRBJ2-2 | TRBV3-1 | CASSQRLPGLAGLNTGELFF | TGTGCCAGCAGCCAAAGGCTTCCGGGACTAGCGGGACTTAACACCGGGGAGCTGTTTTTT
NA | NA | TRBJ2-3 | TRBV11-2 | CASSPPDWTDTQYF | TGTGCCAGCAGCCCGCCGGACTGGACAGATACGCAGTATTTT
few | NA | TRBJ1-1 | TRBV5-1 | CASSLGRSATEAFF | TGCGCCAGCAGCTTAGGACGGAGCGCCACTGAAGCTTTCTTT
NA | TRBD1 | TRBJ1-5 | TRBV7-6 | CASSPAGGQPQHF | TGTGCCAGCAGTCCGGCAGGGGGTCAGCCCCAGCATTTT
NA | TRBD2 | TRBJ2-3 | TRBV27 | CASSSTGGSSDTQYF | TGTGCCAGCAGTTCTACGGGGGGTTCATCGGATACGCAGTATTTT
NA | NA | TRBJ2-3 | TRBV7-9 | CASSLALGATDTQYF | TGTGCCAGCAGCTTAGCGTTGGGGGCTACAGATACGCAGTATTTT
many | NA | TRBJ1-1 | TRBV20-1 | CSAARGGQNTEAFF | TGCAGTGCCGCGCGGGGGGGGCAGAACACTGAAGCTTTCTTT
few | NA | TRBJ2-3 | TRBV28 | CASRKGSDTQYF | TGTGCCAGCAGGAAGGGGTCAGATACGCAGTATTTT
few | NA | TRBJ2-1 | TRBV20-1 | CSARDRERSSYNEQFF | TGCAGTGCTAGAGATCGGGAGCGTAGCTCCTACAATGAGCAGTTCTTC
many | NA | TRBJ2-5 | TRBV5-1 | CASSSSGTGEETQYF | TGCGCCAGCAGCTCCTCCGGGACCGGCGAAGAGACCCAGTACTTC
few | NA | TRBJ1-6 | TRBV27 | CASSLSARPGTLHF | TGTGCCAGCAGTTTATCTGCGCGTCCCGGGACCCTCCACTTT
few | NA | TRBJ2-5 | TRBV7-9 | CASTGAEETQYF | TGTGCCAGCACGGGGGCGGAGGAGACCCAGTACTTC
few | TRBD2 | TRBJ2-5 | TRBV7-9 | CASSRRAPGGQETQYF | TGTGCCAGCAGCCGAAGGGCCCCGGGAGGCCAAGAGACCCAGTACTTC
NA | NA | TRBJ1-1 | TRBV10-3 | CAISDRSSPVAFF | TGTGCCATCAGTGATAGGTCCAGCCCGGTAGCTTTCTTT
NA | NA | TRBJ2-1 | TRBV15 | CATSERGGPQFF | TGTGCCACCAGCGAGAGAGGTGGGCCGCAGTTCTTC
NA | TRBD1 | TRBJ2-7 | TRBV5-5 | CASSLPGTGSSYEQYF | TGTGCCAGCAGCTTGCCCGGGACAGGGAGCTCCTACGAGCAGTACTTC
few | TRBD2 | TRBJ2-1 | TRBV12-3/TRBV12-4 | CASSSSGGANEQFF | TGTGCCAGCAGTTCTAGCGGGGGGGCCAATGAGCAGTTCTTC
few | TRBD1 | TRBJ1-2 | TRBV6-1 | CASSRTDRGNNYGYTF | TGTGCCAGCAGTCGAACCGACAGGGGGAACAACTATGGCTACACCTTC
many | NA | TRBJ1-3 | TRBV12-3/TRBV12-4 | CASSLKSGNTIYF | TGTGCCAGCAGTTTGAAGTCTGGAAACACCATATATTTT
NA | NA | TRBJ1-5 | TRBV20-1 | CSAREAPTRPQHF | TGCAGTGCTAGAGAAGCACCGACGAGGCCCCAGCATTTT
many | TRBD2 | TRBJ2-2 | TRBV12-3/TRBV12-4 | CASTRSGGQSGELFF | TGTGCCAGCACCCGAAGCGGGGGGCAATCCGGGGAGCTGTTTTTT
NA | TRBD2 | TRBJ2-3 | TRBV7-2 | CASSLGGGYTDTQYF | TGTGCCAGCAGCTTGGGCGGGGGGTACACAGATACGCAGTATTTT
NA | TRBD1 | TRBJ1-2 | TRBV5-4 | CASSLEQGVGGYTF | TGTGCCAGCAGCTTGGAACAGGGGGTCGGTGGCTACACCTTC
NA | NA | TRBJ2-4 | TRBV7-2 | CASSQEPIKNIQYF | TGTGCCAGCAGCCAGGAGCCGATAAAAAACATTCAGTACTTC
once | NA | TRBJ2-3 | TRBV6-2/TRBV6-3 | CASRPLASAGSTDTQYF | TGTGCCAGCAGACCCCTCGCCTCGGCGGGGAGCACAGATACGCAGTATTTT
once | TRBD2 | TRBJ2-1 | TRBV5-1 | CASSPVSGSSYNEQFF | TGCGCCAGCAGCCCCGTTAGCGGGAGCTCCTACAATGAGCAGTTCTTC
NA | NA | TRBJ2-7 | TRBV25-1 | CASSVTGTYEQYF | TGTGCCAGCAGTGTGACAGGTACCTACGAGCAGTACTTC
NA | NA | TRBJ1-1 | TRBV5-5 | CASSQMGNTEAFF | TGTGCCAGCAGCCAGATGGGGAACACTGAAGCTTTCTTT
NA | NA | TRBJ1-5 | TRBV12-5 | CASQQGIQPQHF | TGTGCTAGTCAACAGGGCATTCAGCCCCAGCATTTT